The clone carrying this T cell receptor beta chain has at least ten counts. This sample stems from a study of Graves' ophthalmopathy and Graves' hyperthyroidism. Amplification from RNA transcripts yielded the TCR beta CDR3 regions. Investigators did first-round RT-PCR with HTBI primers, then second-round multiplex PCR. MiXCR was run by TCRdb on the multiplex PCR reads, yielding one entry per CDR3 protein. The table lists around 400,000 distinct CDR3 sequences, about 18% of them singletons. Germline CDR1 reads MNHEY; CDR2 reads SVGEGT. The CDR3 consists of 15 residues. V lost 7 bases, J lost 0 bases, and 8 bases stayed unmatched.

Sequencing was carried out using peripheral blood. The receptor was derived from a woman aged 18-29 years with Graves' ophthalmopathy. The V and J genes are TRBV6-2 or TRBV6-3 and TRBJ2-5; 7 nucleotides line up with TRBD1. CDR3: CASKILDRDQETQYF. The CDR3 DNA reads TGTGCCAGCAAAATTCTCGACAGGGACCAAGAGACCCAGTACTTC.